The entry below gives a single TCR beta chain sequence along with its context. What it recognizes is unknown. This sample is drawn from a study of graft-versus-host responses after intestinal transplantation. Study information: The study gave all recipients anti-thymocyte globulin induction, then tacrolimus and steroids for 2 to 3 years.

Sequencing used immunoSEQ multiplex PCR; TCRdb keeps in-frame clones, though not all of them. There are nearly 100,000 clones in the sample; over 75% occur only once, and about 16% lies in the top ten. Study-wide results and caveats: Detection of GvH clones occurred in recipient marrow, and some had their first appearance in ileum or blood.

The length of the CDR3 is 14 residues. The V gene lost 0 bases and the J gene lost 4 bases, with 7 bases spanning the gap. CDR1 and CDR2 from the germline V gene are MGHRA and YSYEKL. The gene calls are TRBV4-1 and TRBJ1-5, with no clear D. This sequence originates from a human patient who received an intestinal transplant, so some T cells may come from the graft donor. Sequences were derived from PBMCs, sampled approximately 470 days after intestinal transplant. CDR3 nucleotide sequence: TGCGCCAGCAGCCAAGACCCCAGTAATCAGCCCCAGCATTTT. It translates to CASSQDPSNQPQHF.